The clone carrying this T cell receptor beta chain has only a few counts. Its antigen is not identified. The data were taken from a study of naive and memory T cell subsets. Study-level findings and limits: Especially in CD8 cells, naive repertoires contained a few larger clonotypes, possibly CD45RA-re-expressing memory cells. In naive cells, over 85% of TCR sequences were seen only once.

The germline V gene has CDR1 SGHTA and CDR2 FQGTGA. Germline trimming cut 3 bases from V and 2 bases from J; bases unmatched to any gene: 2. The CDR3 contains 15 residues. After CD4 positive bead selection, the CD4-negative fraction gave CD8 T cells. Two oligonucleotides, mixed equimolar, formed the beta constant-region primer covering TRBC1 and TRBC2. Ligated cDNA was amplified by four rounds of PCR with nested alpha and beta constant-region primers and SP2. Via MiXCR, TCRdb re-called the UMI-ligation and nested PCR reads, giving one row per CDR3 protein. The repertoire consists of approximately 140,000 distinct CDR3 sequences, with 15% to 25% occurring once and the leading ten covering 0.55% to 0.75%.

Input material: naive CD8+ T cells from blood. This TCR was sampled from a human donor in good health. The chain combines TRBV7-3 with TRBJ2-1; TRBD1 matches 9 bases. The CDR3 region has the DNA TGTGCCAGCAGCTTGGACAGGGGCCCCTACAATGAGCAGTTCTTC. This sequence encodes CASSLDRGPYNEQFF.